This TCR beta chain emerged from a study of technical replicates of blood from a few donors. This CDR3 contains 13 residues. V shed 8 bases and J 4 bases; nucleotides not matched to a gene: 2. Per the germline V gene, CDR1 is SEHNR and CDR2 is FQNEAQ (reference sequence). The protocol was immunoSEQ multiplex PCR, while the TCRdb copy is restricted to in-frame clones and leaves out a portion. The sample includes tens of thousands of clones, 94% seen only once; the top ten take about 0.35%. This sequence joins TRBV7-9 and TRBJ2-1; 10 nucleotides match TRBD2. This TCR was recovered from a human donor in good health. Sequences were obtained from T cells isolated from PBMCs. CDR3 sequence: CASLAGEYNEQFF. CDR3 sequence (DNA): TGTGCCAGCCTAGCGGGAGAGTACAATGAGCAGTTCTTC.